These 22 T cell receptor beta chains were all obtained from the same sample, sequenced in a study of cytomegalovirus exposure and HLA in healthy donors. The PCR used 60 Vbeta and 13 Jbeta primers. Assay used: immunoSEQ multiplex PCR; TCRdb lists only in-frame clones, some missing. The sample carries around 160,000 clones, roughly three quarters recorded once. The sample taken for sequencing was PBMCs. Receptors were obtained from a woman between 35 and 50 years old in good health and CMV-seropositive.

This sequence joins TRBV30 and TRBJ1-1; 7 bases are a match to TRBD1. With V trimmed by 1 base and J by 4 bases, 6 bases remained unmatched. Germline V gene lookup returns CDR1 GTSNPN and CDR2 SVGIG (reference sequence). The CDR3 is 14 amino acids. The CDR3 DNA is TGTGCCTGGAGTGGCAGCACAGGGGTCACTGAAGCTTTCTTT. Translating gives CAWSGSTGVTEAFF.

The chain recombines TRBV25-1 with TRBJ2-1; 7 bases are a match to TRBD2. CDR1 is MGHDK, CDR2 SYGVNS, per germline. CDR3 length equals 17 residues. V shed 8 bases and J 0 bases; nucleotides not matched to a gene: 13. This CDR3 is CASGKRGGGGSYNEQFF. CDR3 coding DNA: TGTGCCAGCGGGAAACGGGGTGGCGGGGGCTCCTACAATGAGCAGTTCTTC. Full variable domain (outside the CDR3, taken from reference TRBV25-1 and TRBJ2-1): EADIYQTPRYLVIGTGKKITLECSQTMGHDKMYWYQQDPGMELHLIHYSYGVNSTEKGDLSSESTVSRIRTEHFPLTLESARPSHTSQYLCASGKRGGGGSYNEQFFGPGTRLTVL.

V gene TRBV6-1 combines with J gene TRBJ2-1, with 14 bases matching TRBD2. CDR1 MNHNS and CDR2 SASEGT come from the germline V gene. The CDR3 is made up of 17 amino acids. V lost 3 bases to trimming and J lost 10 bases; unmatched junction nucleotides: 11. The CDR3 nucleotides are TGTGCCAGCAGTGATGGACTAGCGGGGGGATATTCCTTGGAGCAGTTCTTC. It encodes CASSDGLAGGYSLEQFF.

The V gene is TRBV7-9, the J gene TRBJ2-1, with TRBD2 identical over 7 bases. CDR1 is SEHNR and CDR2 is FQNEAQ in the germline V gene (reference sequence). V was clipped by 5 bases and J by 5 bases; unmatched bases: 6. This CDR3 contains 14 residues. In DNA form, the CDR3 reads TGTGCCAGCAGCCTACGGACTAGTAACAATGAGCAGTTCTTC. Encoded protein: CASSLRTSNNEQFF.

The chain has TRBV9 and TRBJ1-6, with D uncertain. The CDR3 has 15 amino acids. Germline V lookup: CDR1 SGDLS, CDR2 YYNGEE. V was pared by 1 base and J by 9 bases, with 14 bases between. The DNA of the CDR3 is TGTGCCAGCAGCGTATACGGGGAGGGTAGTTCACCCCTCCACTTT. It translates to CASSVYGEGSSPLHF.

The chain carries TRBV13 and TRBJ2-1; the match to TRBD2 covers 13 bases. The CDR3 runs to 18 residues. With 2 bases clipped from V and 0 bases from J, the junction kept 4 bases outside the gene matches. Germline V gene lookup returns CDR1 PRHDT and CDR2 FYEKMQ (reference sequence). The CDR3: CASSLTGLAGSSYNEQFF. The CDR3 DNA reads as TGTGCCAGCAGCTTAACGGGACTAGCGGGGAGCTCCTACAATGAGCAGTTCTTC.

In this sample, this clone turned up a few times. The rearrangement uses TRBV2 and TRBJ1-1, with D unclear. The CDR3 runs to 13 residues. CDR1 SNHLY and CDR2 FYNNEI come from the germline V gene. Trimming left V 5 bases short and J 5 bases short, with 12 bases between. The CDR3 here is CASSSGKGTEAFF. Written as DNA, the CDR3 is TGTGCCAGCAGTTCGGGAAAAGGGACTGAAGCTTTCTTT.

The V and J genes are TRBV6-5 and TRBJ1-4; no clear D gene. From germline, CDR1 is MNHEY and CDR2 SVGAGI. The CDR3 extends over 16 amino acids. The ends were cut back, 2 bases at V and 0 bases at J, with 10 bases in the middle. The CDR3 sequence is CASSYGLGATNEKLFF. Written as DNA, the CDR3 is TGTGCCAGCAGTTACGGATTGGGAGCAACTAATGAAAAACTGTTTTTT.

This clone was recorded a few times. V is TRBV6-5 and J is TRBJ1-2; 9 bases fit TRBD1. The CDR3 length is 14 residues. The ends lost 6 bases at V and 8 bases at J; junction bases unmatched: 10. Germline CDR1 reads MNHEY; CDR2 reads SVGAGI. The CDR3 DNA reads as TGTGCCAGCAGGGTTGGACAGGGGATCTACGGCTACACCTTC. Translated, it gives CASRVGQGIYGYTF.

The V and J genes are TRBV11-2 and TRBJ2-7; no clear D. The CDR3 spans 12 residues. The germline V gene encodes CDR1 SGHAT and CDR2 FQNNGV. V was trimmed by 1 base and J by 6 bases, leaving 7 bases between them. CDR3 protein: CASSLVSGEQYF. The CDR3 coding sequence is TGTGCCAGCAGCTTAGTCTCGGGCGAGCAGTACTTC.

The chain recombines TRBV5-1 with TRBJ1-1; tentative D call: TRBD1 (6 bases). The CDR3 is 15 residues long. Germline lookup yields CDR1 SGHRS and CDR2 YFSETQ. V was shortened by 0 bases and J by 5 bases, with 14 bases between the two germline ends. The CDR3 region has the DNA TGCGCCAGCAGCTTGGAAGGGGGAGGGTATACTGAAGCTTTCTTT. This codes for CASSLEGGGYTEAFF. Complete variable domain (other parts from reference TRBV5-1 and TRBJ1-1): KAGVTQTPRYLIKTRGQQVTLSCSPISGHRSVSWYQQTPGQGLQFLFEYFSETQRNKGNFPGRFSGRQFSNSRSEMNVSTLELGDSALYLCASSLEGGGYTEAFFGQGTRLTVV.

The V call is TRBV2, the J call TRBJ1-1; D perhaps matches TRBD1 (5 bases). Between the trimmed V and J ends, which lost 6 bases and 0 bases, there was a span of 17 bases. Germline assignment: CDR1 SNHLY and CDR2 FYNNEI. This CDR3 contains 16 residues. DNA for the CDR3: TGTGCCAGCAGCGCAGACAGAACGGCTATGAACACTGAAGCTTTCTTT. This encodes CASSADRTAMNTEAFF.

V gene TRBV28 combines with J gene TRBJ1-5; maybe TRBD1 (5 bases). The CDR3 consists of 17 residues. V shed 2 bases and J shed 0 bases, with 14 bases lying between them. Per the germline V gene, CDR1 is MDHEN and CDR2 is SYDVKM. In DNA form, the CDR3 reads TGTGCCAGCAGTTTACCCCGTGCAGGGAATAGCAATCAGCCCCAGCATTTT. Translated: CASSLPRAGNSNQPQHF.

In this sample, this clone turned up a few times. V usage is TRBV5-6 and J usage is TRBJ2-1; D might be TRBD2 (6 bases). CDR3 length equals 16 residues. V lost 0 bases to trimming and J lost 7 bases, with 17 bases between them. CDR1 is SGHDT, CDR2 YYEEEE, per germline. The CDR3 DNA sequence: TGTGCCAGCAGCTTGGCCAGCGGGCGGCAGACTAATGAGCAGTTCTTC. This codes for CASSLASGRQTNEQFF. Full variable domain (rest looked up from reference TRBV5-6 and TRBJ2-1): DAGVTQSPTHLIKTRGQQVTLRCSPKSGHDTVSWYQQALGQGPQFIFQYYEEEERQRGNFPDRFSGHQFPNYSSELNVNALLLGDSALYLCASSLASGRQTNEQFFGPGTRLTVL.

This chain links TRBV2 with TRBJ1-1; D unresolved. This CDR3 has 14 residues. With 4 bases removed from V and 1 base from J, the gap between germline ends came to 10 bases. The V gene's germline CDR1 is SNHLY and CDR2 FYNNEI. The CDR3 nucleotides are TGTGCCAGCAGTGGGGCCTTCAGGAACACTGAAGCTTTCTTT. Translated, it gives CASSGAFRNTEAFF.

The chain uses TRBV14 and TRBJ1-2; 7 nucleotides agree with TRBD1. CDR3 length: 13 residues. V was clipped by 4 bases and J by 4 bases; unmatched bases: 3. CDR1 is SGHDN, CDR2 FVKESK, per germline. CDR3 DNA sequence: TGTGCCAGCAGCCTGGACAGGAGCTATGGCTACACCTTC. The encoded protein is CASSLDRSYGYTF.

The chain joins TRBV4-1 to TRBJ2-1; weak D call: TRBD2 (6 bases). This CDR3 contains 18 residues. CDR1 and CDR2 (germline): MGHRA, YSYEKL. Trimming took off 0 bases at V and 8 bases at J, with 23 bases between the two ends. This CDR3 reads CASSQDWEAGRKRDEQFF. CDR3 DNA: TGCGCCAGCAGCCAAGATTGGGAGGCGGGGCGGAAAAGGGATGAGCAGTTCTTC.

The rearrangement links TRBV18 to TRBJ2-7; 7 nucleotides agree with TRBD2. Germline V gene lookup returns CDR1 KGHSH and CDR2 LQKENI. V gave up 2 bases and J gave up 2 bases; unmatched junction bases: 6. The CDR3 is 15 residues long. The CDR3 spells CASSPGSGAAYEQYF. The CDR3, as DNA: TGTGCCAGCTCACCAGGCAGCGGGGCCGCCTACGAGCAGTACTTC.

This clone has only one observation. The chain is built from TRBV5-1 and TRBJ2-1; D may be TRBD2 (6 bases). The CDR3 covers 13 residues. Germline V gene lookup returns CDR1 SGHRS and CDR2 YFSETQ. V lost 2 bases and J lost 5, with 8 bases in between. CDR3: CASSFREDNEQFF. CDR3 sequence (DNA): TGCGCCAGCAGCTTTAGGGAGGACAATGAGCAGTTCTTC.

V is TRBV7-4 and J is TRBJ1-5, with 9 bases matching TRBD1. Germline CDR1 SGHVT, CDR2 SQSDAQ. CDR3 length equals 15 residues. The V segment lost 5 bases and the J segment 6 bases; nucleotides outside the gene matches: 8. The CDR3 bases are TGTGCCAGCAGCCGACAGGGGGTTTGTCCTCAGCCCCAGCATTTT. Its protein product is CASSRQGVCPQPQHF.

The CDR3 sequence: CSVTSGGVTSTGELFF. The DNA for the CDR3 is TGCAGCGTGACTAGCGGGGGGGTAACGAGCACCGGGGAGCTGTTTTTT. V usage is TRBV29-1 and J usage is TRBJ2-2; TRBD2 agrees at 14 bases. CDR3 length equals 16 residues. CDR1 is SQVTM, CDR2 ANQGSEA, per germline. Trimming cost V 6 bases and J 4 bases; bases outside gene matches: 7.

This clone showed up just a few times. V is TRBV30 and J is TRBJ2-7, with TRBD1 matching over 11 bases. Germline V gives CDR1 GTSNPN, CDR2 SVGIG (reference sequence). Germline trimming cut 3 bases from V and 4 bases from J; bases unmatched to any gene: 32. CDR3 size: 23 residues. Here the CDR3 DNA reads TGTGCCTGGAGACTTCTCCAGCCGGGACAGGGGGAGTATAACGGGCAGGTTATTTACGAGCAGTACTTC. Amino acids: CAWRLLQPGQGEYNGQVIYEQYF.